This T cell receptor beta chain was observed in a study of cytomegalovirus exposure and HLA in healthy donors. About the research overall: Most genotyped donors, approximately 81% of more than 300, had Caucasian-associated genetic ancestry.

CDR3 length: 15 amino acids. V lost 2 bases, J lost 3 bases, and 9 bases lay in between. The germline gives CDR1 SGHRS, CDR2 YFSETQ. With 60 Vbeta and 13 Jbeta primers, the PCR was carried out. The data were produced by immunoSEQ multiplex PCR, yet TCRdb's version contains in-frame clones alone and is incomplete. The top ten hold roughly 36% of the sample, which has 50,000 or so clones, about 69% seen once. Overall study results and limits: Immune exposure information comprised only CMV serostatus.

Note on this clone: Antigen specificity is unknown.

The chain has TRBV5-1 and TRBJ1-6; D is ambiguous. This TCR was recovered from a man aged 40-49 years in good health and CMV-seropositive. The sample was PBMCs. Here the CDR3 DNA reads TGCGCCAGCAGCTTTCAGGCCTTCTATAATTCACCCCTCCACTTT. Translating gives CASSFQAFYNSPLHF.